This TCR beta chain was obtained from a study of blood T cell repertoires in COVID-19. Study-level background: Acute and convalescent COVID-19 samples came from the United States, Italy and Spain. From T cells, B-cell-depleted T cells, or PBMCs came the material, which was cDNA or gDNA.

Germline CDR1 and CDR2: SEHNR and FQNEAQ (reference sequence). CDR3 length: 12 residues. J gave up 7 bases and V 5 bases, and 1 base lay outside the gene matches. Sequenced by immunoSEQ multiplex PCR; TCRdb stores in-frame clones only, minus some. The sample contains approximately 200,000 clones, around 89% of which appear only once. Recruited during active infection, patients (from Seattle) were subsequently followed longitudinally. The TCR sequence derives from a man aged 30-40 years with COVID-19, enrolled during active disease. The chain is built from TRBV7-9 and TRBJ2-1; 8 nucleotides line up with TRBD1. Input material: peripheral blood. The CDR3 DNA is TGTGCCAGCAGCCACAGGGGGAATGAGCAGTTCTTC. It encodes CASSHRGNEQFF.